This TCR beta chain was identified during a study of T-cell reconstitution after alpha-beta-depleted transplantation in children. Unique molecular identifiers were used in preparing the TCRbeta library. TCRdb reprocessed the PCR reads via MiXCR and lists one record per CDR3 protein. Of fewer than 550,000 distinct CDR3 sequences in the sample, roughly an eighth are singletons; the top ten hold 13% to 15%. The germline V gene encodes CDR1 DFQATT and CDR2 SNEGSKA (reference sequence). V gave up 3 bases and J gave up 0 bases, with 12 bases separating them. The CDR3 extends over 15 amino acids. The study's findings and limits: Diversity and T-cell counts at one year after transplant derived mostly from new T cells.

A few counts support this clonotype. What it recognizes is unknown. V is TRBV20-1 and J is TRBJ1-3, with unresolved D. Material: PBMCs, mostly from graft donor cells, obtained 180 days after TCRalphabeta/CD19-depleted stem cell transplant. This TCR was sampled from a female patient aged 2-15 years who had a stem cell transplant for aplastic anemia, so the T cells may come from the graft donor. The CDR3 reads CSASRGTSSGNTIYF. The DNA of the CDR3 is TGCAGTGCTAGTCGGGGTACTAGCTCTGGAAACACCATATATTTT.